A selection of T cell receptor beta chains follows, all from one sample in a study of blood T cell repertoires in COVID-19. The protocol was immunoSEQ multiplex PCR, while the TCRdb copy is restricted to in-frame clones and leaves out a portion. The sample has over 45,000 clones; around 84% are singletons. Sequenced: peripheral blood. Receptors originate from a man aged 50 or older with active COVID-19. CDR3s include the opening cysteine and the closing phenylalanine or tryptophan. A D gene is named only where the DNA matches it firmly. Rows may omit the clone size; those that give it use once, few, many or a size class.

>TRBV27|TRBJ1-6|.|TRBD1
CASRYRGGNSPLHF
TGTGCCAGCAGGTACAGGGGTGGGAATTCACCCCTCCACTTT
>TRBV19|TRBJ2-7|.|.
CASSIEAQAEQYF
TGTGCCAGTAGTATAGAGGCGCAGGCCGAGCAGTACTTC
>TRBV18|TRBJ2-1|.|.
CASSPSGQQYNEQFF
TGTGCCAGCTCACCATCCGGACAGCAATACAATGAGCAGTTCTTC
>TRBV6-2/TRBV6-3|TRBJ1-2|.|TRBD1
CASSPGQVRGYTF
TGTGCCAGCAGTCCCGGACAGGTACGCGGCTACACCTTC
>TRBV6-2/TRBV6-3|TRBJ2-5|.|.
CASSYEGGVFQETQYF
TGTGCCAGCAGTTACGAGGGCGGGGTGTTCCAAGAGACCCAGTACTTC
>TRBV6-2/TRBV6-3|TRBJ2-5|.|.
CASSFTGKETQYF
TGTGCCAGCAGTTTCACAGGGAAGGAGACCCAGTACTTC
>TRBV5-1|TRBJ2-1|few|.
CASSLEASTEQFF
TGCGCCAGCAGCTTGGAGGCTAGCACTGAGCAGTTCTTC
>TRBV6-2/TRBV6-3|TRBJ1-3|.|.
CASSKRTWAGNTIYF
TGTGCCAGCAGTAAGCGGACTTGGGCTGGAAACACCATATATTTT
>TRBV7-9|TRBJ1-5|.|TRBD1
CASSRDRGQPQHF
TGTGCCAGCAGCCGAGACAGGGGTCAGCCCCAGCATTTT
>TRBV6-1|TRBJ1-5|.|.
CASSETTVNQPQHF
TGTGCCAGCAGTGAAACTACGGTTAATCAGCCCCAGCATTTT
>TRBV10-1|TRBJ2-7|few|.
CASSESSGTPEDEQYF
TGCGCCAGCAGTGAGTCGTCAGGGACTCCGGAGGACGAGCAGTACTTC
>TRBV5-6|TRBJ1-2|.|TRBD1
CASSQGQGADYGYTF
TGTGCCAGCAGCCAAGGACAGGGGGCCGACTATGGCTACACCTTC
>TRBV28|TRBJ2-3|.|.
CASSPAGGSAPRTDTQYF
TGTGCCAGCAGTCCCGCGGGTGGTTCGGCCCCTCGCACAGATACGCAGTATTTT
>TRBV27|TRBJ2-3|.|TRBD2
CASRNSGSLNTDTQYF
TGTGCCAGCAGAAATAGCGGGTCCCTCAACACAGATACGCAGTATTTT
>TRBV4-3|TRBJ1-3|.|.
CASSHVWRATGTGNTIYF
TGCGCCAGCAGCCATGTCTGGCGGGCCACAGGGACTGGAAACACCATATATTTT
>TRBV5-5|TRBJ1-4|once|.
CASSLEPKKLFF
TGTGCCAGCAGCTTGGAGCCAAAAAAACTGTTTTTT
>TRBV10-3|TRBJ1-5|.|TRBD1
CAISPGQGNQPQHF
TGTGCCATCAGTCCGGGACAGGGCAATCAGCCCCAGCATTTT
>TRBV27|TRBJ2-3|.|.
CASSTYRGRGNTQYF
TGTGCCAGCAGTACGTACAGGGGCCGGGGGAATACGCAGTATTTT
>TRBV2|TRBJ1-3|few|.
CASSEKGQGSGNTIYF
TGTGCCAGCAGTGAAAAAGGGCAGGGATCAGGAAACACCATATATTTT
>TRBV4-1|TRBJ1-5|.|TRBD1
CASSRGQGANQPQHF
TGCGCCAGCAGTCGGGGACAGGGGGCGAATCAGCCCCAGCATTTT
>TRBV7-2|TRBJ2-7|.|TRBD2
CASSASRDYSYEQYF
TGTGCCAGCAGCGCTAGTCGGGACTATTCCTACGAGCAGTACTTC
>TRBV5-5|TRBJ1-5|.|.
CASSWGLGGQPQHF
TGTGCCAGCAGCTGGGGTCTGGGGGGTCAGCCCCAGCATTTT
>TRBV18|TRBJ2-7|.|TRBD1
CASSPPGQATSGDEQYF
TGTGCCAGCTCACCTCCGGGACAGGCAACATCTGGGGACGAGCAGTACTTC
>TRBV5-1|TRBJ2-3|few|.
CARRSALSTDTQYF
TGCGCCAGGAGATCTGCCCTTAGCACAGATACGCAGTATTTT
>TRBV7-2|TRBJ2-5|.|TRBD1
CASSSDRGLETQYF
TGTGCCAGCAGCTCCGACAGGGGACTAGAGACCCAGTACTTC
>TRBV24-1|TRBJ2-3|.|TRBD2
CATSELAASTDTQYF
TGTGCCACCAGTGAACTAGCGGCTAGCACAGATACGCAGTATTTT
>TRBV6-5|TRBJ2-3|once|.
CASSYLRGSTDTQYF
TGTGCCAGCAGTTATCTTCGGGGGAGCACAGATACGCAGTATTTT
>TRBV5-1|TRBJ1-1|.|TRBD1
CASSSDRVSEAFF
TGCGCCAGCAGCTCCGACAGGGTCTCTGAAGCTTTCTTT
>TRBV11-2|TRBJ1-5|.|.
CASSLAGMGNQPQHF
TGTGCCAGCAGCTTAGCAGGGATGGGCAATCAGCCCCAGCATTTT
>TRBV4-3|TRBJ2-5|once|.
CASSLQGIPEETQYF
TGCGCCAGCAGCCTACAGGGCATACCAGAAGAGACCCAGTACTTC
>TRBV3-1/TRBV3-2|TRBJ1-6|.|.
CASSQGETPLHF
TGTGCCAGCAGCCAAGGAGAGACACCCCTCCACTTT